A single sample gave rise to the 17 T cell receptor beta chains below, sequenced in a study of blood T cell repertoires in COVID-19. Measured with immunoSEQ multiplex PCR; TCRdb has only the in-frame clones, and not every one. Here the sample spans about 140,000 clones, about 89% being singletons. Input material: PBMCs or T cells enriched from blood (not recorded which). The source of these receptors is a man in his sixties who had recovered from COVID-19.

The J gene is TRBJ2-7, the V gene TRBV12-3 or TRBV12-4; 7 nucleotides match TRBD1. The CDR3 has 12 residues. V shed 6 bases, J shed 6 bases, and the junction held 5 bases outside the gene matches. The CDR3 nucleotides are TGTGCCAGCAGCCCGACAGGGAGCGAGCAGTACTTC. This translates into CASSPTGSEQYF.

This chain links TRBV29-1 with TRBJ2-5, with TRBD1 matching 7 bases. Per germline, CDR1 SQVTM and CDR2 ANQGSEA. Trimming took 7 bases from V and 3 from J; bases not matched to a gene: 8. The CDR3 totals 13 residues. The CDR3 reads CSAKTGYEETQYF. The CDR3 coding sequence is TGCAGCGCAAAGACAGGGTATGAAGAGACCCAGTACTTC.

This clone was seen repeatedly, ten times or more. The CDR3: CASSQDAGQGSEQYF. The CDR3 DNA reads TGCGCCAGCAGCCAAGATGCGGGACAGGGGAGCGAGCAGTACTTC. The chain uses TRBV4-1 and TRBJ2-7; 10 bases line up with TRBD1. The germline gives CDR1 MGHRA, CDR2 YSYEKL. This CDR3 region has 15 residues. Trimming at V came to 0 bases and at J to 6 bases, leaving 5 bases not matched to a gene.

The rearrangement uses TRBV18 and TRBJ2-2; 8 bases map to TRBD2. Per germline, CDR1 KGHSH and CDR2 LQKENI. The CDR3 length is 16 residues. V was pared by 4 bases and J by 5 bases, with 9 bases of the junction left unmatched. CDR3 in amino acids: CASSRTSFEGTGELFF. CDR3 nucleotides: TGTGCCAGCTCACGGACTAGCTTCGAGGGGACCGGGGAGCTGTTTTTT.

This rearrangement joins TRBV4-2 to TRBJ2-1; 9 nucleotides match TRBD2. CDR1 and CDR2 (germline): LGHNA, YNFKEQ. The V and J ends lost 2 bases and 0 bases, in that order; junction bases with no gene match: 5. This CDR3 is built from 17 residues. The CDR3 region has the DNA TGTGCCAGCAGCCAACCCCTAGCGGGGAGCTCCTACAATGAGCAGTTCTTC. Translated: CASSQPLAGSSYNEQFF.

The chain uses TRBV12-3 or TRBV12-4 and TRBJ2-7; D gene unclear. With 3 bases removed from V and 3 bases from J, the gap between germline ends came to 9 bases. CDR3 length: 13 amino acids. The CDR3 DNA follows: TGTGCCAGCAGTTTCGGCAGGAACTACGAGCAGTACTTC. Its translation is CASSFGRNYEQYF.

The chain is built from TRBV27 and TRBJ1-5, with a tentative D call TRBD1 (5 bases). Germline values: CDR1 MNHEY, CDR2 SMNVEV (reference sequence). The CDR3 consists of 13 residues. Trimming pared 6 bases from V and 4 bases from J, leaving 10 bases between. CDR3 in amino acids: CASRRQLNQPQHF. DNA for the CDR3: TGTGCCAGCAGACGACAGCTTAATCAGCCCCAGCATTTT.

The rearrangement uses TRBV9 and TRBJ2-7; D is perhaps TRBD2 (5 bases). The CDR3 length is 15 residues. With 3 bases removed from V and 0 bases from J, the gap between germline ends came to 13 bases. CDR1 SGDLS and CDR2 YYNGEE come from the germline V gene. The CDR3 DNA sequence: TGTGCCAGCAGCGGTACTGCCAGCGGCTCCTACGAGCAGTACTTC. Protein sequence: CASSGTASGSYEQYF.

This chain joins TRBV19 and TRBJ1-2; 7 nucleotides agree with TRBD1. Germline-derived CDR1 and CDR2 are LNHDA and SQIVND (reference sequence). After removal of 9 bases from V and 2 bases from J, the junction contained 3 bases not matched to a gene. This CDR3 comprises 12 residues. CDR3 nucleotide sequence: TGTGCCAGCGGGGACAGCAACTATGGCTACACCTTC. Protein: CASGDSNYGYTF.

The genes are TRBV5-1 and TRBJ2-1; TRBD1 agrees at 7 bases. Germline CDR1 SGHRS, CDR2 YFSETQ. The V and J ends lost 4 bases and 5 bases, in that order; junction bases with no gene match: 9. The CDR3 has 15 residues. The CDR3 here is CASSPQGTVNNEQFF. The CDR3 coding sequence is TGCGCCAGCAGCCCGCAAGGGACAGTAAACAATGAGCAGTTCTTC.

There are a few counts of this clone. In DNA form, the CDR3 reads TGTGCCAGCATTGACAGAAACAAAAACATTCAGTACTTC. It yields the protein CASIDRNKNIQYF. This rearrangement joins TRBV3-1 (or the pseudogene TRBV3-2) to TRBJ2-4; TRBD1 is a possible D gene (5 bases). Per the germline V gene, CDR1 is LGHDT and CDR2 is YNNKEL (reference sequence). The CDR3 spans 13 residues. V gave up 7 bases and J gave up 3 bases, with 10 bases separating them.

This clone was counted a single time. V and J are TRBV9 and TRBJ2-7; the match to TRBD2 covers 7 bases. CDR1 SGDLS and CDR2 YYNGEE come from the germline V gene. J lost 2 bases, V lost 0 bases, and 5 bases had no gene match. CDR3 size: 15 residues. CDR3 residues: CASSVGASGAYEQYF. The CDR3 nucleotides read TGTGCCAGCAGCGTAGGGGCTAGCGGAGCCTACGAGCAGTACTTC.

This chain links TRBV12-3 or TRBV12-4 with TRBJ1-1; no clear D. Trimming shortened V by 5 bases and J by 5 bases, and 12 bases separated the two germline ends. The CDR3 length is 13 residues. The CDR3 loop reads CASSRNGGTEAFF. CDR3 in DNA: TGTGCCAGCAGTCGCAACGGAGGTACTGAAGCTTTCTTT.

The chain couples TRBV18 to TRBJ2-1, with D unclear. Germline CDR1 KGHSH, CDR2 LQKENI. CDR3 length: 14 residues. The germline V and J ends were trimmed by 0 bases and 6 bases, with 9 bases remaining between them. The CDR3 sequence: CASSPPPGGNEQFF. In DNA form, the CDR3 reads TGTGCCAGCTCACCACCCCCCGGCGGCAATGAGCAGTTCTTC.

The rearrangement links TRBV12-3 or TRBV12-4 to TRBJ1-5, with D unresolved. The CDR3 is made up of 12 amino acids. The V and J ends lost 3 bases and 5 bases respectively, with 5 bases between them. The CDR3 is CASSFTDQPQHF. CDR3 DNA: TGTGCCAGCAGTTTTACTGATCAGCCCCAGCATTTT.

The CDR3 here is CSPQGNTEAFF. Written as DNA, the CDR3 is TGCAGTCCACAGGGGAACACTGAAGCTTTCTTT. The genes are TRBV20-1 and TRBJ1-1; D perhaps matches TRBD1 (6 bases). V was shortened by 8 bases and J by 1 base, with 8 bases between the two germline ends. CDR1 and CDR2 from the germline V gene are DFQATT and SNEGSKA (reference sequence). This CDR3 contains 11 residues.

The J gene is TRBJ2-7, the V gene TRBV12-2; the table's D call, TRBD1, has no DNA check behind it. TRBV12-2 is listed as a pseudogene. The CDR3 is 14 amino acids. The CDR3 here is CATYGKQWLQEQYF. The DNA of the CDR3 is TGTGCAACGTACGGTAAACAGTGGCTTCAGGAGCAGTACTTC.